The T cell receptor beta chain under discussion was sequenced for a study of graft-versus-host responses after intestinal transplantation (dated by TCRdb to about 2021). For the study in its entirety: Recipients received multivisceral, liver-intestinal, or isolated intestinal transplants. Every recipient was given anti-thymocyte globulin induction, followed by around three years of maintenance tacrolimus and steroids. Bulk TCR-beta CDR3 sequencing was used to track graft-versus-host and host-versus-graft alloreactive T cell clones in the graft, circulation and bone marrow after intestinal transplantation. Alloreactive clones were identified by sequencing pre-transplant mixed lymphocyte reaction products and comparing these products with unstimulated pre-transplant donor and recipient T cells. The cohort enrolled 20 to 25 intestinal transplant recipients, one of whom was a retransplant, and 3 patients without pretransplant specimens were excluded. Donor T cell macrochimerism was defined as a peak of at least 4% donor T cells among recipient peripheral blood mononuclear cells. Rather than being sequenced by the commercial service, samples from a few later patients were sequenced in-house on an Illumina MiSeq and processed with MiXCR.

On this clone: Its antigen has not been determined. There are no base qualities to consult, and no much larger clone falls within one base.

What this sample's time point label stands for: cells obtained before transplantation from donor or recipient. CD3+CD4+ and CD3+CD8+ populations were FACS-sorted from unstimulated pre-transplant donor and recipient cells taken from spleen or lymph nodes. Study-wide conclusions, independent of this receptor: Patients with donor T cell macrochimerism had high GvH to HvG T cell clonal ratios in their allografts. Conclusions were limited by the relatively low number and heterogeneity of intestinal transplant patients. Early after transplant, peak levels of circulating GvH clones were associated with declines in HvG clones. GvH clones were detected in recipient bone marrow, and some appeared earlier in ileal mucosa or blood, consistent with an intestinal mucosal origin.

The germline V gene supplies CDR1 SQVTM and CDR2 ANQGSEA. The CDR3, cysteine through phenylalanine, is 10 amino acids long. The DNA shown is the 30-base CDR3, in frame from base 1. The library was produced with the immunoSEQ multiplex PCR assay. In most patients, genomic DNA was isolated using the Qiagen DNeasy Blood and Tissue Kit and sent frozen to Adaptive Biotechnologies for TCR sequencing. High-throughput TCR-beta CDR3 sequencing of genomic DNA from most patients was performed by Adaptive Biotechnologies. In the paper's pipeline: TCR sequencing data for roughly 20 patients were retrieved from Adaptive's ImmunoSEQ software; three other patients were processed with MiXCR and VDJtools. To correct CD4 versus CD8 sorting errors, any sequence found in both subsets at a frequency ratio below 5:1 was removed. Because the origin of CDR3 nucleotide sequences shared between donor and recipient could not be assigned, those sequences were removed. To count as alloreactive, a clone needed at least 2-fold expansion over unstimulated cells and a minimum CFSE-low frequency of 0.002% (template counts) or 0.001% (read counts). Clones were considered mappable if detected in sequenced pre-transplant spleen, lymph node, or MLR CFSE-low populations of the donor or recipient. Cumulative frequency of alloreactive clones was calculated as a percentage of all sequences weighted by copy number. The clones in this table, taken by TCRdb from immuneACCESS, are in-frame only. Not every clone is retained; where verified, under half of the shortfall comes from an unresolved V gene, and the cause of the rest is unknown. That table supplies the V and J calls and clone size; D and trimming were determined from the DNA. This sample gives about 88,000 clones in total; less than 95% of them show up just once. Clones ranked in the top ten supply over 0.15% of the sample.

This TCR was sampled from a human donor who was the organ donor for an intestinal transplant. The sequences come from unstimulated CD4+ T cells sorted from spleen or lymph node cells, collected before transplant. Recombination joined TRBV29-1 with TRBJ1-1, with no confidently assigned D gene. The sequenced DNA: TGCAGTGTGCTGAACACTGAAGCTTTCTTT. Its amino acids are CSVLNTEAFF. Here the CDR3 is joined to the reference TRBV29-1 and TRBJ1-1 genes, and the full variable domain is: SAVISQKPSRDICQRGTSLTIQCQVDSQVTMMFWYRQQPGQSLTLIATANQGSEATYESGFVIDKFPISRPNLTFSTLTVSNMSPEDSSIYLCSVLNTEAFFGQGTRLTVV.